What follows are 8 T cell receptor beta chains derived from one specimen sequenced in a study of blood T cell repertoires in COVID-19. Measured with immunoSEQ multiplex PCR; TCRdb has only the in-frame clones, and not every one. Of about 240,000 clones listed, approximately 86% are singletons. Sequencing was done on a sample of peripheral blood. These receptors originate from a woman aged 25 to 45 who had recovered from COVID-19.

The V and J genes are TRBV2 and TRBJ2-5; D might be TRBD2 (7 bases). Germline V gives CDR1 SNHLY, CDR2 FYNNEI. The CDR3 loop spans 13 amino acids. The ends were cut back, 7 bases at V and 5 bases at J, with 14 bases in the middle. CDR3 bases: TGTGCCAGCACGGGCGGGGGCGCGGAGACCCAGTACTTC. Translating gives CASTGGGAETQYF.

This chain links TRBV5-4 with TRBJ2-3; no clear D gene. Germline CDR1 and CDR2: SGHNT and YYREEE (reference sequence). This CDR3 is built from 15 residues. V lost 0 bases and J lost 1, with 9 bases in between. Here the CDR3 reads CASSLDTRGTDTQYF. In nucleotides, the CDR3 is TGTGCCAGCAGCTTGGACACCCGTGGCACAGATACGCAGTATTTT.

This clone appeared once. The V and J genes are TRBV2 and TRBJ1-5; TRBD1 is a possible D gene (6 bases). Trimming cost V 6 bases and J 3 bases, with 15 bases left between them. The CDR3 is 15 residues long. Germline CDR1 and CDR2: SNHLY and FYNNEI. The CDR3 sequence: CASSRAQGNNQPQHF. The DNA for the CDR3 is TGTGCCAGCAGCAGGGCTCAGGGGAACAATCAGCCCCAGCATTTT.

The rearrangement uses TRBV5-6 and TRBJ2-7, with D perhaps matching TRBD2 (7 bases). The CDR3 length is 16 residues. V was pared by 4 bases and J by 2 bases, with 19 bases between. Germline V gene data show CDR1 as SGHDT and CDR2 as YYEEEE. CDR3 protein: CASSPGGQEHPYEQYF. CDR3 DNA: TGTGCCAGCAGCCCCGGGGGGCAGGAACACCCCTACGAGCAGTACTTC.

The V and J genes are TRBV6-2 or TRBV6-3 and TRBJ2-7; TRBD2 might be the D (6 bases). The ends were cut back, 4 bases at V and 0 bases at J, with 10 bases in the middle. The germline V gene encodes CDR1 MNHEY and CDR2 SVGEGT. This CDR3 is built from 14 residues. The CDR3 nucleotides read TGTGCCAGCAGTTCCGGGACTCTCTCCTACGAGCAGTACTTC. Amino acid sequence: CASSSGTLSYEQYF.

This sequence joins TRBV9 and TRBJ1-4; tentatively, D is TRBD1 (5 bases). V was cut by 0 bases and J by 13 bases, with 19 bases left in between. CDR1 and CDR2 (germline): SGDLS, YYNGEE. The CDR3 totals 15 residues. The CDR3 DNA sequence: TGTGCCAGCAGCGTAGCGGGGGATATTGTTGGAGGACTGTTTTTT. Its protein is CASSVAGDIVGGLFF.

The chain has TRBV29-1 and TRBJ1-1; the match to TRBD1 covers 7 bases. CDR3 length equals 13 residues. With V trimmed by 7 bases and J by 8 bases, 13 bases remained unmatched. CDR1 SQVTM and CDR2 ANQGSEA come from the germline V gene. DNA for the CDR3: TGCAGCGGTAAGACAGGGATCATGTCGGAAGCTTTCTTT. It yields the protein CSGKTGIMSEAFF. The variable domain in full, with the rest retrieved from reference TRBV29-1 and TRBJ1-1, is SAVISQKPSRDICQRGTSLTIQCQVDSQVTMMFWYRQQPGQSLTLIATANQGSEATYESGFVIDKFPISRPNLTFSTLTVSNMSPEDSSIYLCSGKTGIMSEAFFGQGTRLTVV.

Here the CDR3 reads CASSLNFGQGFTDTQYF. CDR3 nucleotide sequence: TGCGCCAGCAGCTTGAATTTTGGACAGGGGTTCACAGATACGCAGTATTTT. The chain recombines TRBV5-1 with TRBJ2-3; 9 nucleotides match TRBD1. CDR1 is SGHRS, CDR2 YFSETQ, per germline. V shed 1 base and J 2 bases; nucleotides not matched to a gene: 8. This CDR3 has 17 amino acids.